This T cell receptor beta chain emerged from a study of blood T cells in healthy people across ages. General study results and limits: Changes seen in expanded clonotypes were possibly confounded by donor CMV status left unknown. Estimates of diversity drawn from one million T cells were considered underestimates. Naive CD4+ cells and diversity were both higher in long-lived donors than in aged donors.

The CDR3 runs 13 residues. Germline V CDR1 and CDR2: DFQATT, SNEGSKA (reference sequence). Trimming took 7 bases from V and 4 from J; bases not matched to a gene: 9. There are a few counts of this clonotype. Its antigen is still unknown. Investigators took 9.5 to 10 milliliters of peripheral blood from every donor. A second PCR, run for about 7 to 11 cycles, used a sample-barcoded 5' primer plus a J-beta primer mix. Via MiXCR, TCRdb re-called the 5' RACE reads, giving one row per CDR3 protein. The sample has 1.5 million to 2 million distinct CDR3 sequences, approximately 50% seen once. The TCR comes from a woman between 35 and 50 years old in good health. Material for sequencing was blood. V gene TRBV20-1 combines with J gene TRBJ1-2; 7 bases are shared with TRBD1. The CDR3 DNA follows: TGCAGTGTCCAGCTGACAGGGCTCTATGGCTACACCTTC. Translating it yields CSVQLTGLYGYTF.